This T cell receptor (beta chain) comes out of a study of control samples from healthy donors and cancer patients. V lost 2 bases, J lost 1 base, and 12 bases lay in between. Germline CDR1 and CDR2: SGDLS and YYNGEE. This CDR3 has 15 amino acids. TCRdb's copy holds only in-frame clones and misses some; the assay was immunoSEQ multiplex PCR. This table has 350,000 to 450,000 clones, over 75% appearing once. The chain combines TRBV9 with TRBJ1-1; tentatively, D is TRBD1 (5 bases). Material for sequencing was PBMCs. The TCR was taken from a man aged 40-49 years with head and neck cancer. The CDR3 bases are TGTGCCAGCAGCGTCAGGGTCGAGTCGAACACTGAAGCTTTCTTT. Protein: CASSVRVESNTEAFF.